This paragraph reports one TCR beta chain. Its antigen is currently unknown. Primers for the PCR totalled 60 Vbeta and 13 Jbeta. The repertoire was sequenced with immunoSEQ multiplex PCR; TCRdb's copy has only in-frame clones and lacks some. The sample lists about 180,000 clones; about 80% were seen once. Germline V CDR1 and CDR2: MNHEY, SMNVEV (reference sequence). The CDR3 contains 14 residues. V lost 8 bases, J lost 0 bases, and 12 bases lay in between. This record comes from a study of cytomegalovirus exposure and HLA in healthy donors. Study-wide context: T cells numbering around 180 million yielded fewer than 140 million unique TCR beta sequences in an earlier analysis.

Overall study findings and caveats: Later analysis found that TCR beta chains associated with HLA were more clonally expanded than other, equally common chains. Researchers reported from a later analysis that most CMV-associated TCR beta chains appeared HLA-restricted. Immune exposure data for these donors was limited to CMV serostatus.

This sequence joins TRBV27 and TRBJ2-3, with D perhaps matching TRBD2 (6 bases). The sample taken for sequencing was PBMCs. The receptor was derived from a man between 18 and 35 years old in good health and CMV-seronegative. The CDR3 loop is CASGWRASTDTQYF. The CDR3 coding sequence is TGTGCCAGCGGTTGGAGGGCTAGCACAGATACGCAGTATTTT.